Below, 20 T cell receptor beta chains from the same sample are listed, as sequenced in a study of beta chain features in type 1 diabetes. Sequencing targeted expressed TCRB transcripts, as all isolated RNA had been reverse transcribed. Profiled with immunoSEQ multiplex PCR; TCRdb holds only in-frame clones, not every one. Of over 40,000 clones detected, under 65% appear once; the ten largest clones hold about 2.1%. Specimen: Tregs from blood. The receptors were gathered from a woman aged 18-30 years in good health.

V gene TRBV19 combines with J gene TRBJ1-2, with TRBD1 as a possible D gene (6 bases). Germline V CDR1 and CDR2: LNHDA, SQIVND (reference sequence). The CDR3 sequence is 12 residues long. Trimming left V 10 bases short and J 6 bases short, with 15 bases between. CDR3 coding DNA: TGTGCCACCACGGACAGAGCTCATGGCTACACCTTC. It is translated as CATTDRAHGYTF. Supplemented by reference TRBV19 and TRBJ1-2, the full variable domain reads DGGITQSPKYLFRKEGQNVTLSCEQNLNHDAMYWYRQDPGQGLRLIYYSQIVNDFQKGDIAEGYSVSREKKESFPLTVTSAQKNPTAFYLCATTDRAHGYTFGSGTRLTVV.

This clone was seen a few times. CDR3 in amino acids: CASSLEVASTEQFF. The CDR3 nucleotides read TGTGCCAGCAGCTTAGAGGTCGCTAGCACTGAGCAGTTCTTC. The chain links TRBV7-2 to TRBJ2-1; D is possibly TRBD2 (5 bases). This CDR3 region has 14 residues. Germline V lookup: CDR1 SGHTA, CDR2 FQGNSA. With 1 base removed from V and 9 bases from J, the gap between germline ends came to 13 bases.

This chain uses TRBV4-2 with TRBJ2-6; 12 bases are a match to TRBD2. This CDR3 has 18 amino acids. The V gene's germline CDR1 is LGHNA and CDR2 YNFKEQ. With V trimmed by 4 bases and J by 2 bases, 6 bases remained unmatched. The CDR3 DNA follows: TGTGCCAGCAGCCCACGACTAGCGGGAGTCGCTGGGGCCAACGTCCTGACTTTC. Protein sequence: CASSPRLAGVAGANVLTF.

The genes are TRBV14 and TRBJ2-2, with 9 bases aligning to TRBD1. Looked up from germline, CDR1 is SGHDN and CDR2 is FVKESK. The CDR3 totals 16 residues. V was pared by 2 bases and J by 3 bases, with 4 bases of the junction left unmatched. CDR3 nucleotide sequence: TGTGCCAGCAGCCAAAACAGGGGGCCTTACACCGGGGAGCTGTTTTTT. Residues: CASSQNRGPYTGELFF.

The V gene is TRBV11-2, the J gene TRBJ2-7; 7 nucleotides agree with TRBD1. The V and J ends lost 5 bases and 0 bases, in that order; junction bases with no gene match: 4. Germline V gene sequence: CDR1 SGHAT, CDR2 FQNNGV. The CDR3 runs 14 residues. In DNA, the CDR3 is TGTGCCAGCAGCCCACAGGGGAGCTCCTACGAGCAGTACTTC. Its translation is CASSPQGSSYEQYF.

The chain has TRBV11-2 and TRBJ2-3; 12 positions match TRBD2. Germline CDR1 and CDR2: SGHAT and FQNNGV. CDR3 length equals 15 residues. Trimming took 4 bases from V and 3 from J; bases not matched to a gene: 2. The CDR3 loop reads CASSSTSGRTDTQYF. CDR3 coding DNA: TGTGCCAGCAGCTCCACTAGCGGGAGGACAGATACGCAGTATTTT.

In this sample, this clone turned up once. The rearrangement links TRBV2 to TRBJ2-1, with TRBD1 identical over 9 bases. V trimming: 5 bases; J trimming: 4 bases; junction bases outside the gene matches: 18. This CDR3 spans 19 amino acids. Germline CDR1 reads SNHLY; CDR2 reads FYNNEI. The CDR3 sequence is CASSPWTPARDRVYNEQFF. DNA for the CDR3: TGTGCCAGCAGTCCCTGGACCCCGGCCCGGGACAGGGTATACAATGAGCAGTTCTTC.

This chain joins TRBV7-9 and TRBJ1-1; D ambiguous. The CDR3 length is 14 residues. CDR1 and CDR2 from the germline V gene are SEHNR and FQNEAQ (reference sequence). Trimming took off 1 base at V and 0 bases at J, with 6 bases between the two ends. CDR3 sequence reads: CASSLVRLNTEAFF. CDR3 DNA sequence: TGTGCCAGCAGCTTAGTTCGGTTGAACACTGAAGCTTTCTTT.

This clone turned up a few times. The chain recombines TRBV18 with TRBJ2-5; the D gene is possibly TRBD1 (5 bases). From germline, CDR1 is KGHSH and CDR2 LQKENI. This CDR3 spans 13 amino acids. V lost 4 bases, J lost 5 bases, and 11 bases lay in between. CDR3 loop: CASSLRQIETQYF. CDR3 sequence (DNA): TGTGCCAGCTCACTCCGACAGATCGAGACCCAGTACTTC.

This clone was seen a handful of times. V and J are TRBV6-6 and TRBJ1-2; TRBD1 aligns across 8 bases. CDR3 length: 14 residues. The V segment lost 4 bases and the J segment 4 bases; nucleotides outside the gene matches: 5. CDR1 is MNHNY and CDR2 is SVGAGI in the germline V gene (reference sequence). CDR3 amino acids: CASSSTGQAYGYTF. In DNA form, the CDR3 reads TGTGCCAGCAGTTCTACGGGACAGGCCTATGGCTACACCTTC.

Only a few counts were recorded for this clone. The gene calls are TRBV7-6 and TRBJ2-2, with 10 bases that match TRBD2. CDR1 SGHVS and CDR2 FNYEAQ come from the germline V gene. This CDR3 spans 16 amino acids. V lost 3 bases to trimming and J lost 4 bases; unmatched junction nucleotides: 5. As DNA, the CDR3 is TGTGCCAGCAGCTTTAGGACTAGCGGTTCCACCGGGGAGCTGTTTTTT. As protein: CASSFRTSGSTGELFF.

The chain employs TRBV25-1 and TRBJ2-1, with a tentative D call TRBD1 (5 bases). V was trimmed by 0 bases and J by 0 bases, leaving 9 bases between them. The CDR3 loop spans 16 amino acids. The V gene's germline CDR1 is MGHDK and CDR2 SYGVNS. DNA of the CDR3: TGTGCCAGCAGTGAATATCAGGGAAGCTCCTACAATGAGCAGTTCTTC. It encodes CASSEYQGSSYNEQFF.

As for this clone: Other nucleotide sequences in the sample specify the same CDR3. V gene TRBV28 combines with J gene TRBJ1-2, with TRBD1 as a possible D gene (5 bases). The CDR3 has 13 amino acids. The germline V gene encodes CDR1 MDHEN and CDR2 SYDVKM. Trimming cost V 2 bases and J 3 bases, with 7 bases left between them. The CDR3 DNA reads as TGTGCCAGCAGTTTAGCGGGGGACTATGGCTACACCTTC. This codes for CASSLAGDYGYTF.

The genes are TRBV7-9 and TRBJ1-4; 8 bases align to TRBD1. CDR3 length: 17 residues. The junction had 4 bases not matched to a gene; V was cut back by 1 base and J by 0 bases. Germline CDR1 and CDR2: SEHNR and FQNEAQ (reference sequence). CDR3 sequence (DNA): TGTGCCAGCAGCTTAGGTGGGACAGGCACAACTAATGAAAAACTGTTTTTT. Its translation is CASSLGGTGTTNEKLFF. Complete variable domain (other parts from reference TRBV7-9 and TRBJ1-4): DTGVSQNPRHKITKRGQNVTFRCDPISEHNRLYWYRQTLGQGPEFLTYFQNEAQLEKSRLLSDRFSAERPKGSFSTLEIQRTEQGDSAMYLCASSLGGTGTTNEKLFFGSGTQLSVL.

The chain uses TRBV28 and TRBJ2-1; 9 bases match TRBD1. V shed 5 bases and J 12 bases; nucleotides not matched to a gene: 2. Germline V CDR1 and CDR2: MDHEN, SYDVKM. The CDR3 runs to 11 residues. The CDR3 sequence: CASSDRGGQFF. CDR3 in DNA: TGTGCCAGCAGTGACAGGGGGGGGCAGTTCTTC. Drawing the rest from reference TRBV28 and TRBJ2-1, the complete variable domain is DVKVTQSSRYLVKRTGEKVFLECVQDMDHENMFWYRQDPGLGLRLIYFSYDVKMKEKGDIPEGYSVSREKKERFSLILESASTNQTSMYLCASSDRGGQFFGPGTRLTVL.

The chain joins TRBV7-3 to TRBJ2-2; 10 bases are shared with TRBD2. Looked up from germline, CDR1 is SGHTA and CDR2 is FQGTGA. Trimming removed 4 bases from V and 1 base from J; junction bases left unmatched: 6. This CDR3 is built from 17 residues. The DNA for the CDR3 is TGTGCCAGCAGCTCCCAGATAGCGGGAGGGAACACCGGGGAGCTGTTTTTT. As protein: CASSSQIAGGNTGELFF.

The chain couples TRBV7-9 to TRBJ1-1, with 8 bases fitting TRBD1. Trimming removed 3 bases from V and 8 bases from J; junction bases left unmatched: 8. CDR1 is SEHNR and CDR2 is FQNEAQ in the germline V gene (reference sequence). This CDR3 is 14 amino acids long. The CDR3 DNA reads as TGTGCCAGCAGCTTGTCAGGGGGCGTTGCGGAAGCTTTCTTT. It translates to CASSLSGGVAEAFF.

This clone was seen just once. This sequence joins TRBV19 and TRBJ2-7; D is perhaps TRBD1 (6 bases). The V gene lost 6 bases and the J gene lost 3 bases, with 12 bases spanning the gap. The CDR3 is 13 residues long. Per germline, CDR1 LNHDA and CDR2 SQIVND (reference sequence). The CDR3 spells CASSRQDRYEQYF. The CDR3 region has the DNA TGTGCCAGTAGCCGACAGGATCGCTACGAGCAGTACTTC.

The chain carries TRBV28 and TRBJ2-5; D remains ambiguous. The tail of the sequence fits TRBJ2-7 better, so the J call may be wrong. CDR3 length: 12 amino acids. Germline V lookup: CDR1 MDHEN, CDR2 SYDVKM. The CDR3 DNA sequence: TGTGCCAGCAGTCAGACATGGGGCGAGCAGTACTTC. Its protein product is CASSQTWGEQYF.

J is TRBJ1-4 and V is TRBV19, with TRBD1 matching over 8 bases. Trimming cost V 5 bases and J 8 bases; bases outside gene matches: 7. This CDR3 region has 14 residues. Germline V CDR1 and CDR2: LNHDA, SQIVND (reference sequence). CDR3 sequence reads: CASSPTGAREKLFF. CDR3 DNA: TGTGCCAGTAGTCCGACAGGGGCAAGAGAAAAACTGTTTTTT.